The rows below give T cell receptor beta chains drawn from one sample of a study of blood T cell repertoires in COVID-19. Some clones are missing from TCRdb's copy, which holds only in-frame ones; the method was immunoSEQ multiplex PCR. Here the sample spans 140,000 to 150,000 clones, 75% to 90% being singletons. The sequencing input was peripheral blood. These receptor sequences come from a human donor in a cohort sampled during active COVID-19. Both conserved end residues are part of each CDR3.

J gene	V gene	CDR3 protein
TRBJ2-1	TRBV7-2	CASSLGTSGGNEQFF
TRBJ1-1	TRBV29-1	CSVRNTEAFF
TRBJ2-1	TRBV29-1	CSARHGLAGNEQFF
TRBJ1-5	TRBV6-6	CASSYGGGVSNQPQHF
TRBJ1-4	TRBV6-2/TRBV6-3	CASSSGQPRKLFF
TRBJ1-5	TRBV18	CASSPEAGRNQPQHF
TRBJ1-2	TRBV18	CASSPSQSQEWYTF
TRBJ2-1	TRBV29-1	CSVEEARTYNEQFF
TRBJ2-3	TRBV7-3	CASSSRPSGGGDTQYF
TRBJ2-1	TRBV4-2	CASSRGQGNNEQFF
TRBJ1-4	TRBV11-3	CASSSPGQRLKLFF
TRBJ2-2	TRBV6-5	CASSYDRGLSTGELFF
TRBJ2-7	TRBV7-8	CASSLVRWTGVSSYEQYF
TRBJ2-7	TRBV4-3	CASSQAPQGQLYEQYF
TRBJ1-2	TRBV29-1	CSVEIRGNYGYTF
TRBJ1-4	TRBV7-2	CASSYDSKDEKLFF
TRBJ1-5	TRBV12-5	CASGFMGQGFGQPQHF
TRBJ2-3	TRBV5-1	CASRSGTERFDTQYF
TRBJ2-1	TRBV7-3	CASSQTSGRAANEQFF
TRBJ2-5	TRBV6-6	CASSYGGTLPGETQYF
TRBJ1-2	TRBV10-3	CAISGMGGYTF
TRBJ1-6	TRBV4-3	CASSQDPDSWNSPLHF
TRBJ1-5	TRBV5-1	CASSLVAGNQPQHF
TRBJ1-2	TRBV2	CASSVGDRALFF
TRBJ2-6	TRBV19	CASTITGGANVLTF
TRBJ2-5	TRBV30	CAWRRQARETQYF
TRBJ2-3	TRBV4-1	CASSQDPMRASGIADTQYF
TRBJ2-1	TRBV28	CASRAGGLYNEQFF
TRBJ1-2	TRBV6-5	CASSAGGNYGYTF
TRBJ1-1	TRBV6-6	CASSYTGQAVSEAFF
TRBJ2-7	TRBV14	CASSRYREGEQYF
TRBJ1-2	TRBV7-2	CASSLASTYGYTF
TRBJ2-7	TRBV29-1	CSVATTGRGEQYF
TRBJ2-7	TRBV6-5	CARTNGGGNEQYF
TRBJ2-1	TRBV10-3	CAISLTSADYYNEQFF
TRBJ2-7	TRBV18	CASASRDRDEQYF
TRBJ2-1	TRBV5-4	CASSSEVASGRDEQFF
TRBJ1-5	TRBV6-5	CASSRDSNQPQHF
TRBJ1-5	TRBV6-5	CASSVDRVRQPQHF
TRBJ2-3	TRBV5-1	CASSLTGAGGWDTQYF
TRBJ2-7	TRBV4-1	CASSLHNGLAGFVPSSYEQYF
TRBJ2-7	TRBV7-9	CASSLETGAAYEQYF